The present TCR beta chain was sequenced within a study of T cell changes during pregnancy in multiple sclerosis. The method was immunoSEQ multiplex PCR; TCRdb's version includes in-frame clones alone and lacks a portion of them. The sample yields approximately 98,000 clones, about 90% seen once. J lost 2 bases, V lost 0 bases, and 12 bases had no gene match. Germline V gene sequence: CDR1 LGHNA, CDR2 YNFKEQ. The CDR3 length is 19 residues. The chain links TRBV4-2 to TRBJ2-5; TRBD1 matches at 10 bases. The sample in question was peripheral blood, obtained after pregnancy. The sequence came from a female donor in good health, enrolled as a control in a pregnancy study. CDR3: CASSQELGTGVGGQETQYF. CDR3 sequence (DNA): TGTGCCAGCAGCCAAGAACTCGGGACAGGGGTAGGTGGGCAAGAGACCCAGTACTTC.